This T cell receptor (beta chain) appears in the sequencing data of a study of blood T cell repertoires in COVID-19. Study information: The study drew acute and convalescent COVID-19 samples from the United States, Italy and Spain. T cells, B-cell-depleted T cells, or PBMCs provided the cDNA or gDNA that served as material.

Trimming cost V 3 bases and J 5 bases; bases outside gene matches: 9. The CDR3 spans 15 residues. Germline lookup yields CDR1 SGDLS and CDR2 YYNGEE. The authors' processing: Amplified reference gene primers provided the basis for estimating nucleated cell counts. The table came from immunoSEQ multiplex PCR; TCRdb's copy has only in-frame clones and leaves some out. V and J calls and clone size are as listed in that table; D and trimming were resolved from the DNA. Of tens of thousands of clones listed, roughly 80% were seen once; the top ten hold less than 2.5%. This sequence joins TRBV9 and TRBJ2-5, with 8 bases matching TRBD2. The receptor's source is a man aged 55 to 70 with active COVID-19. The sequenced material came from peripheral blood. This CDR3 reads CASSAQAGARETQYF. The CDR3 DNA follows: TGTGCCAGCAGCGCCCAAGCGGGGGCCCGGGAGACCCAGTACTTC. Together with reference TRBV9 and TRBJ2-5, the CDR3 gives the full variable domain: DSGVTQTPKHLITATGQRVTLRCSPRSGDLSVYWYQQSLDQGLQFLIQYYNGEERAKGNILERFSAQQFPDLHSELNLSSLELGDSALYFCASSAQAGARETQYFGPGTRLLVL.